Sequencing of this T cell receptor (beta chain) was carried out in a study of blood T cell repertoires in COVID-19. Study overall: The United States, Italy and Spain supplied acute and convalescent COVID-19 samples. T cells, B-cell-depleted T cells, or PBMCs supplied cDNA or gDNA.

The trim removed 6 bases at V and 3 bases at J, leaving 5 bases unmatched. Germline loops: CDR1 MDHEN, CDR2 SYDVKM. This CDR3 is 13 amino acids long. In the original processing: How many nucleated cells were present was estimated from reference gene primer amplification. Libraries were prepared by immunoSEQ multiplex PCR; TCRdb keeps only in-frame clonotypes and omits some of them. Clonal size and the V and J genes are those of that table, whereas D and trimming came from the DNA. This table holds around 260,000 clones, under 90% found once. The chain joins TRBV28 to TRBJ2-7, with TRBD2 matching over 7 bases. This receptor was obtained from a man between 60 and 70 years old with acute or convalescent COVID-19. The sequencing input was peripheral blood. The CDR3 region has the DNA TGTGCCAGCAGGGTGGGCGGGAGCTACGAGCAGTACTTC. Residues: CASRVGGSYEQYF.